The T cell receptor (beta chain) under discussion was sequenced for a study of identical twins. This clonotype was seen only a few times. Deletions cut 6 bases from V and 8 bases from J, with 21 bases between. In germline, CDR1 is SGHTA, CDR2 FQGNSA. The CDR3 spans 15 residues. TCRdb passed the 5' RACE reads through MiXCR, listing each CDR3 protein once. The sample has 600,000 to 850,000 distinct CDR3 sequences, 15% to 20% seen once. The data also belong to a second study, concerning T cells expressing NK-cell markers.

The chain joins TRBV7-2 to TRBJ2-3, with D possibly called TRBD1 or TRBD2 (6 bases each). The sequenced sample was PBMCs. This clonotype was obtained from a woman aged 18 to 35 in good health. The CDR3 protein is CASRRGHRGVVTQYF. CDR3 nucleotide sequence: TGTGCCAGCAGGCGGGGACACCGAGGCGTAGTTACGCAGTATTTT.